Listed here is a single TCR beta chain. The specificity of this receptor is unknown. Qualities for individual bases were not recorded, and no much larger clone is one base off. The sample originates from a study of T-cell reconstitution after alpha-beta-depleted transplantation in children (dated by TCRdb to 2016 to 2017). Turning to the overall study: T-cell immune reconstitution after TCRalphabeta/CD19-depleted allogeneic hematopoietic cell transplantation in children was quantitatively tracked in the study by means of TCR repertoire profiling.

Libraries were built with PCR. Reads for this sample came from an Illumina HiSeq 2500. TCR libraries were prepared with molecular barcoding, using unique molecular identifiers to normalize TCRbeta repertoire quantification. TCRdb reworked the public reads: Q25 trimming with fastp, MiXCR clone assembly, productive beta chains retained. Each record represents a unique CDR3 protein, reported with the most common genes and DNA among its rows. This sample holds more than 200,000 distinct CDR3 sequences; approximately 19% were observed only once. Clones ranked in the top ten supply just under 45% of the sample. In the paper's terms, the treatment or condition label means: allogeneic hematopoietic cell transplantation with graft depleted of TCRalphabeta T cells and CD19 B cells. The children who served as transplant recipients had been given grafts of TCRalphabeta/CD19-depleted allogeneic hematopoietic cells.

From its cysteine to its phenylalanine, the CDR3 spans 15 amino acids. The only DNA kept is the CDR3, 45 bases in frame from the first base. The CDR1 and CDR2 encoded by the germline V gene are ENHRY and SYGVKD. Trimming takes 0 bases from V and 5 bases from J, and the germline ends sit 13 bases apart. What the authors observed across the whole study: The frequencies of hyperexpanded clones fell over the following months, and after one year, T-cell counts and TCRbeta diversity were mostly attributed to newly produced T cells. In some patients, high TCRbeta diversity at day 60 was attributed to recipient T cells and intrathymic progenitors that had survived conditioning. The apparently early recovery of alphabetaT-cell counts about two months after transplant reportedly depended on only several hundred rapidly expanded clones that came from non-depleted graft cells.

The sequence joins TRBV10-3 to TRBJ2-5; TRBD1 might be the D gene, on 6 matching bases. Here the sequenced sample was PBMCs, mostly from graft donor cells, taken 360 days after TCRalphabeta/CD19-depleted stem cell transplant. The TCR comes from a male patient aged 2 to 9 who had a stem cell transplant for acute lymphoblastic leukemia, so the T cells may come from the graft donor. The sequence in DNA is TGTGCCATCAGTGAGTCCGATACAGGGTTGGAGACCCAGTACTTC. This encodes CAISESDTGLETQYF.